This T cell receptor (beta chain) was sequenced for a study of response to subunit inactivated influenza vaccine. Study results and caveats: Authors proposed each seasonal influenza vaccination draws in few new T cells.

In regard to this clonotype: Its cognate antigen is unknown.

The junction had 1 base not matched to a gene; V was cut back by 2 bases and J by 3 bases. The CDR3 extends over 15 amino acids. Germline V gives CDR1 SGHDN, CDR2 FVKESK. TCRdb analysed the RT-PCR reads with MiXCR anew, one entry per CDR3 protein. This table holds around 750,000 distinct CDR3 sequences, around 21% found once. The TCR was taken from a man aged 50-59 years who received an inactivated influenza vaccine. This chain links TRBV14 with TRBJ2-1; TRBD2 aligns across 10 bases. Sequenced material: PBMCs from blood, taken 4 to 6 days after vaccination. The DNA of the CDR3 is TGTGCCAGCAGCCAACTAGCGGGAGACTACAATGAGCAGTTCTTC. Its protein product is CASSQLAGDYNEQFF.